The 10 T cell receptor beta chains in this list originate from one sample, sequenced in a study of T cell repertoires in aging, cancer and after chemotherapy. Rearranged V-D-J TRB sequences were amplified with a mixed TRB-A/B primer pool. TCRdb called the multiplex PCR reads again in MiXCR, with one record for every CDR3 protein. The sample lists over 10,000 distinct CDR3 sequences; approximately 25% were seen once. Amplification of TCR beta used genomic DNA extracted from peripheral blood. What was sequenced was blood. These receptors were obtained from a human donor in good health.

Concerning this clonotype: This may be a read error, as it is one base from a much larger clone. J is TRBJ2-3 and V is TRBV29-1, with D unresolved. CDR1 is SQVTM, CDR2 ANQGSEA, per germline. The CDR3 length is 12 residues. V was trimmed by 8 bases and J by 1 base, leaving 10 bases between them. CDR3 nucleotide sequence: TGCAGCTTTGGCACCCGCACAGATACGCAGTATTTT. Its protein product is CSFGTRTDTQYF.

This clonotype was counted between two and nine times. V gene TRBV4-2 combines with J gene TRBJ2-7, with TRBD1 identical over 8 bases. The junction had 3 bases not matched to a gene; V was cut back by 3 bases and J by 2 bases. This CDR3 has 14 amino acids. The germline V gene has CDR1 LGHNA and CDR2 YNFKEQ. The CDR3, as DNA: TGTGCCAGCAGCCAGAAGGACAGGGCCTACGAGCAGTACTTC. Translated, it gives CASSQKDRAYEQYF.

V usage is TRBV12-3 or TRBV12-4 and J usage is TRBJ2-1; D is possibly TRBD2 (5 bases). The CDR3 consists of 14 residues. Deletions cut 1 base from V and 4 bases from J, with 8 bases between. The CDR3 DNA follows: TGTGCCAGCAGTTTAGGGACTGGATACAATGAGCAGTTCTTC. This encodes CASSLGTGYNEQFF.

This chain joins TRBV6-4 and TRBJ2-2; D possibly uses TRBD1 or TRBD2 (5 bases each). The CDR3 length is 15 residues. Germline-derived CDR1 and CDR2 are MRHNA and SNTAGT. V lost 3 bases and J 3 bases, leaving 11 bases between the germline ends. The CDR3 nucleotides are TGTGCCAGCAGTGAATACGGGGCGTACACCGGGGAGCTGTTTTTT. Its protein is CASSEYGAYTGELFF.

The chain is built from TRBV7-9 and TRBJ2-1; D may be TRBD2 (8 bases). CDR3 size: 17 residues. The V end lost 7 bases, the J end lost 5 bases, and 24 bases lay between the germline ends. CDR1 is SEHNR, CDR2 FQNEAQ, per germline (reference sequence). The CDR3 region is CASNKGAGGPRHNEQFF. CDR3 nucleotide sequence: TGTGCCAGCAACAAGGGGGCGGGGGGCCCGCGGCACAATGAGCAGTTCTTC.

This clonotype was observed a handful of times. This chain uses TRBV10-3 with TRBJ1-6; D gene unclear. The germline V gene has CDR1 ENHRY and CDR2 SYGVKD. This CDR3 contains 13 residues. Between the trimmed V and J ends, which lost 7 bases and 7 bases, there was a span of 11 bases. The DNA for the CDR3 is TGTGCCATCAAAGGAGGCCGGAATTCACCCCTCCACTTT. Translating it yields CAIKGGRNSPLHF.

The CDR3: CASSKTNQWAGESPLHF. The DNA for the CDR3 is TGTGCCAGTAGTAAAACAAATCAATGGGCAGGGGAATCACCCCTCCACTTT. This sequence joins TRBV19 and TRBJ1-6; D might be TRBD1 (6 bases). Trimming removed 4 bases at V and 10 bases at J, with 23 bases between. This CDR3 is built from 17 residues. Germline V gives CDR1 LNHDA, CDR2 SQIVND (reference sequence).

The chain combines TRBV18 with TRBJ1-1; D possibly corresponds to TRBD1 (6 bases). V gave up 6 bases and J gave up 0 bases, with 14 bases separating them. This CDR3 comprises 15 residues. Germline V gene data show CDR1 as KGHSH and CDR2 as LQKENI. Written as DNA, the CDR3 is TGTGCCAGCTCGCCGCACAGGGACTTGAACACTGAAGCTTTCTTT. Its translation: CASSPHRDLNTEAFF.

This clonotype was seen a handful of times. Relative to the germline gene, one junction end is altered; a read error may explain this. The V call is TRBV19, the J call TRBJ1-1; 11 positions match TRBD1. There are 14 residues in the CDR3. Germline CDR1 LNHDA, CDR2 SQIVND (reference sequence). Written as DNA, the CDR3 is TGTGCCAGTACTATAGGGACAGGGGGAACTGAAGCTTTCTTT. Translation: CASTIGTGGTEAFF.

This chain connects TRBV25-1 to TRBJ1-4; 7 bases align to TRBD1. CDR3 length equals 15 residues. Trimming took 3 bases from V and 7 from J; bases not matched to a gene: 8. Germline values: CDR1 MGHDK, CDR2 SYGVNS. The CDR3 bases are TGTGCCAGCAGTGAGATACAGGGGTTCCTTGAAAAACTGTTTTTT. Translation gives CASSEIQGFLEKLFF.